This T cell receptor (beta chain) was identified during a study of T cells in localized non-small cell lung cancer (dated by TCRdb to the early 2020s). Notes on the research overall: Comparing tumors with uninvolved tumor-adjacent lungs, the study looked at the T cell repertoires of 236 patients with early-stage NSCLC. All 240 or so NSCLC patients in the cohort were treatment-naive and had localized lung tumors that were resected. Of the NSCLC patients, around 130 were male and approximately 99 were female, and the mean age was around 66 years.

TCR beta CDR3 regions were sequenced from DNA using the immunoSEQ Assay. In the original analysis: T cell density was computed as TCR beta template counts normalized to usable DNA estimated by amplifying housekeeping genes. Richness was estimated with the preseqR package, extrapolating to 400,000 templates for PBMC samples and 120,000 templates for tissue samples. Clonality was calculated as one minus Pielou's evenness. Tissue-enriched TCRs were identified through differential abundance testing performed on productive amino-acid clonotypes, with a minimum total count of 5 and an alpha of 0.1. The Jaccard Index and the Morisita Overlap Index were used to quantify repertoire overlap between compartments. GLIPH clustered TCR beta CDR3s with public tetramer-defined viral CDR3s; viral motifs required at least three viral sequences plus V-gene enrichment. TCRdb provides this immuneACCESS table in a form limited to in-frame rearrangements. Some clones are lacking; in checked studies, under half of them reflect an unresolved V gene, and why the rest are absent is not known. Clone size and the V and J calls come from that table; the DNA yielded D and trimming. The sample table shows around 91,000 clones, and about nine tenths are seen once. Clones ranked in the top ten supply 15% of the sample.

At diagnosis, tumor, uninvolved tumor-adjacent lung and peripheral blood were collected and then preserved as a mix of FFPE and fresh-frozen material. For TCR repertoire profiling, the blood samples were analyzed as peripheral blood mononuclear cells. Note on this clone: Its antigen remains unidentified. The record has no base qualities; no much larger clone is one base away.

On the study overall, not on this receptor specifically: Because the study design was exploratory, TCR variables were selected using unadjusted p-values without false-discovery rate correction. Uninvolved tumor-adjacent lung showed the highest T cell clonality, higher than tumor, which suggests more focused antigenic responses in the adjacent lung. Because multi-region tumor sequencing was not done, intratumor heterogeneity could not be ruled out. A median of approximately 55 of the top 100 tumor clones were detected in paired uninvolved adjacent lung, and 28 of these tumor clones were also found among the top 100 clones of the paired uninvolved adjacent lung. Longer overall survival was associated with higher T cell density in blood, whereas shorter survival was associated with higher clonality in adjacent lung.

This sequence originates from a man aged 35 to 69 with stage I squamous cell lung carcinoma. The sample here was peripheral blood, taken before any cancer treatment.

The CDR3: CASSPGTGEMTEAFF. The DNA is TGTGCCAGCTCACCTGGGACAGGGGAGATGACTGAAGCTTTCTTT. The chain is encoded by TRBV18 joined to TRBJ1-1; TRBD1 fits 10 bases in the junction. The CDR3 contains 15 residues, cysteine and phenylalanine counted. CDR3 DNA is the only sequence kept; it has 45 bases, read in frame from the first base. For this chain, trimming is 3 bases at the V end and 5 bases at the J end, and the number of junction bases without a gene match is 6. CDR1 and CDR2, per the germline V gene, are KGHSH and LQKENI. The full variable domain, with segments outside the CDR3 supplied by the reference TRBV18 and TRBJ1-1 proteins, appears as NAGVMQNPRHLVRRRGQEARLRCSPMKGHSHVYWYRQLPEEGLKFMVYLQKENIIDESGMPKERFSAEFPKEGPSILRIQQVVRGDSAAYFCASSPGTGEMTEAFFGQGTRLTVV.